This T cell receptor (beta chain) originates from a study of cytomegalovirus exposure and HLA in healthy donors. Findings of the study overall: First-cohort TCR clusters were later found to tend to co-occur in the 130 or so validation repertoires.

TCRdb's copy holds only in-frame clones and misses some; the assay was immunoSEQ multiplex PCR. The profile shows 300,000 to 400,000 clones, roughly 85% of them singletons. There are 18 residues in the CDR3. Germline CDR1 reads MNHEY; CDR2 reads SMNVEV (reference sequence). V gave up 1 base and J gave up 4 bases, with 22 bases separating them. The donors were part of the 120-subject validation cohort, which stood apart from the 666-subject first cohort. Note on this clone: Its antigen remains unidentified.

The chain employs TRBV27 and TRBJ1-2; the D is unclear. Sequenced: PBMCs. The receptor was derived from a woman under 30 in good health and CMV-seronegative. CDR3 in DNA: TGTGCCAGCAGTTTATACGGGAGTACCCCTGAGGAGGGCTATGGCTACACCTTC. The encoded protein is CASSLYGSTPEEGYGYTF.